The 30 T cell receptor beta chains listed next were all sequenced from one sample in a study of identical twins. TCRdb itself ran the 5' RACE reads through MiXCR, one entry per CDR3 protein. The sample lists a few hundred thousand distinct CDR3 sequences; under 9% were seen once. This sample also appeared in a second study, on yellow fever vaccine responses in identical twins.

The specimen sequenced was memory (CD45RO+) T cells sorted from blood. The receptors derive from a woman aged 18-29 years in good health.

The rearrangement uses TRBV5-1 and TRBJ2-6, with 7 bases lining up with TRBD1. CDR3 size: 15 residues. Looked up from germline, CDR1 is SGHRS and CDR2 is YFSETQ. Trimming took 7 bases from V and 4 from J; bases not matched to a gene: 8. CDR3 sequence reads: CASRDSLSGANVLTF. The CDR3 DNA reads TGCGCCAGCCGGGACAGCCTCTCCGGGGCCAACGTCCTGACTTTC.

Comments on this clonotype: This may stem from a read error, because a much larger clone lies one nucleotide away. Given the absence of the conserved phenylalanine or tryptophan at the CDR3 end, a read error is likely. The chain links TRBV28 to TRBJ2-1; 8 nucleotides line up with TRBD2. Trimming removed 3 bases from V and 8 bases from J; junction bases left unmatched: 3. Germline loops: CDR1 MDHEN, CDR2 SYDVKM. This CDR3 comprises 13 residues. The CDR3 nucleotides are TGTGCCAGCAGTTTTCTAGCGGGTCATGAGCAGTTCCTC. This gives the protein CASSFLAGHEQFL.

The chain couples TRBV29-1 to TRBJ2-6, with 7 positions matching TRBD2. Germline V CDR1 and CDR2: SQVTM, ANQGSEA. V was pared by 6 bases and J by 3 bases, with 8 bases of the junction left unmatched. This CDR3 is 15 amino acids long. This CDR3 is CSVRPGGSGANVLTF. The CDR3 region has the DNA TGCAGCGTCCGACCGGGGGGTAGTGGGGCCAACGTCCTGACTTTC.

This clonotype has only a few counts. The chain couples TRBV5-6 to TRBJ1-2; D remains unclear. The ends were cut back, 2 bases at V and 6 bases at J, with 14 bases in the middle. CDR3 length equals 14 residues. Per the germline V gene, CDR1 is SGHDT and CDR2 is YYEEEE. The CDR3 DNA sequence: TGTGCCAGCAGCTTACCCCAGGTGACCAATGGCTACACCTTC. Protein product: CASSLPQVTNGYTF.

Ten or more counts support this clonotype. The J gene is TRBJ1-5, the V gene TRBV6-1, with unresolved D. The V and J ends lost 6 bases and 3 bases respectively, with 15 bases between them. Germline V CDR1 and CDR2: MNHNS, SASEGT. The CDR3 is 15 amino acids. The CDR3: CASRPSLGDNQPQHF. CDR3 nucleotides: TGTGCCAGCAGGCCTAGTCTTGGGGACAATCAGCCCCAGCATTTT.

The chain combines TRBV7-2 with TRBJ2-1, with TRBD2 as a possible D gene (5 bases). This CDR3 is built from 16 residues. The germline gives CDR1 SGHTA, CDR2 FQGNSA. V dropped 0 bases and J dropped 8 bases, with 17 bases sitting between them. Here the CDR3 DNA reads TGTGCCAGCAGCTTAGCGGGCGGGCGGACGGGTGATGAGCAGTTCTTC. Protein product: CASSLAGGRTGDEQFF.

This clonotype appeared a few times. V is TRBV27 and J is TRBJ2-7, with D perhaps matching TRBD2 (5 bases). The length of the CDR3 is 17 residues. Trimming shortened V by 2 bases and J by 3 bases, and 20 bases separated the two germline ends. Germline V gene lookup returns CDR1 MNHEY and CDR2 SMNVEV (reference sequence). The CDR3 DNA sequence: TGTGCCAGCAGTTTAAGCTTGACGAGCGCCGGGAACTACGAGCAGTACTTC. This sequence encodes CASSLSLTSAGNYEQYF.

This clonotype was recorded at least ten times. The rearrangement joins TRBV12-3 or TRBV12-4 to TRBJ2-1, with D perhaps TRBD1 (5 bases). Trimming took off 5 bases at V and 4 bases at J, with 15 bases between the two ends. This CDR3 is 15 amino acids long. As DNA, the CDR3 is TGTGCCAGCAGTGACTCGCTGGGGCCTTACAATGAGCAGTTCTTC. Protein product: CASSDSLGPYNEQFF.

Note on this clonotype: This may stem from a read error, because a much larger clone lies one nucleotide away. The V call is TRBV10-1, the J call TRBJ2-3; D remains ambiguous. CDR3 length: 14 amino acids. V lost 2 bases and J 1 base, leaving 7 bases between the germline ends. Germline loops: CDR1 WNHNN, CDR2 SYGVQD (reference sequence). The CDR3 region is CASSETARTDTQYF. The DNA of the CDR3 is TGCGCCAGCAGTGAGACGGCTCGCACAGATACGCAGTATTTT.

This clonotype was found a few times. V usage is TRBV7-8 and J usage is TRBJ2-3; no firm D call. V lost 6 bases, J lost 0 bases, and 16 bases lay in between. This CDR3 contains 16 residues. Germline CDR1 SGHVS, CDR2 FQNEAQ. The CDR3 DNA follows: TGTGCCAGCAGTCGAGGAGCACTACCCAGCACAGATACGCAGTATTTT. Its protein is CASSRGALPSTDTQYF.

This clonotype was detected only a few times. This rearrangement joins TRBV6-2 or TRBV6-3 to TRBJ1-6; maybe TRBD1 (5 bases). Trimming left V 2 bases short and J 10 bases short, with 15 bases between. The CDR3 has 15 amino acids. The germline gives CDR1 MNHEY, CDR2 SVGEGT. The CDR3 nucleotides read TGTGCCAGCAGTTACGGGACCACCTATCGGTCACCCCTCCACTTT. Protein product: CASSYGTTYRSPLHF.

The sample holds many counts of this clonotype. The chain joins TRBV10-3 to TRBJ2-7, with TRBD2 matching 11 bases. The CDR3 has 14 amino acids. CDR1 is ENHRY, CDR2 SYGVKD, per germline. V was pared by 4 bases and J by 4 bases, with 3 bases of the junction left unmatched. This chain's CDR3 is CAISVRTSGYEQYF. DNA of the CDR3: TGTGCCATCAGTGTAAGGACTAGCGGGTACGAGCAGTACTTC.

The CDR3 sequence is CASSLFNEQFF. CDR3 nucleotides: TGTGCCAGCAGCCTGTTCAATGAGCAGTTCTTC. This rearrangement joins TRBV14 to TRBJ2-1; D not resolved. Deletions cut 4 bases from V and 6 bases from J, with 4 bases between. CDR1 is SGHDN, CDR2 FVKESK, per germline. The CDR3 spans 11 residues.

This chain links TRBV3-1 with TRBJ2-7; 9 bases agree with TRBD2. The germline gives CDR1 LGHDT, CDR2 YNNKEL (reference sequence). V was clipped by 5 bases and J by 6 bases; unmatched bases: 5. The CDR3 totals 13 residues. The DNA of the CDR3 is TGTGCCAGCAGCGTAGCGGGAGCCTCCGAGCAGTACTTC. It translates to CASSVAGASEQYF.

There are a few counts of this clonotype. V gene TRBV28 combines with J gene TRBJ2-5, with no clear D. This CDR3 comprises 17 residues. With 4 bases removed from V and 0 bases from J, the gap between germline ends came to 18 bases. Germline V gene lookup returns CDR1 MDHEN and CDR2 SYDVKM. The CDR3 DNA sequence: TGTGCCAGCAGTTCTAGTAGGGTCCACTCCTACCAAGAGACCCAGTACTTC. It translates to CASSSSRVHSYQETQYF.

There are many counts of this clonotype. The V and J genes are TRBV6-1 and TRBJ2-3; D unclear. The CDR3 sequence is 13 residues long. The V gene's germline CDR1 is MNHNS and CDR2 SASEGT. Trimming left V 4 bases short and J 6 bases short, with 11 bases between. Here the CDR3 reads CASSGVAEDTQYF. CDR3 in DNA: TGTGCCAGCAGTGGGGTGGCTGAGGATACGCAGTATTTT.

Here the CDR3 DNA reads TGTGCCAGCAGTGACACTGTTGGCACTGAAGCTTTCTTT. Amino acids: CASSDTVGTEAFF. This chain uses TRBV2 with TRBJ1-1; D not certain. CDR3 length: 13 amino acids. Germline V gene data show CDR1 as SNHLY and CDR2 as FYNNEI. Trimming removed 3 bases from V and 4 bases from J, with 9 bases in between.

This clonotype was seen many times. The chain is built from TRBV28 and TRBJ1-1; D call uncertain. Trimming left V 5 bases short and J 1 base short, with 8 bases between. Germline loops: CDR1 MDHEN, CDR2 SYDVKM. The CDR3 consists of 13 residues. The CDR3 sequence: CASSPIRNTEAFF. The DNA for the CDR3 is TGTGCCAGCAGTCCGATCAGGAACACTGAAGCTTTCTTT.

In this sample, this clonotype turned up many times. This chain uses TRBV7-2 with TRBJ1-2; tentatively, D is TRBD1 (6 bases). CDR3 length: 16 residues. The V gene lost 5 bases and the J gene lost 7 bases, with 23 bases spanning the gap. Germline CDR1 SGHTA, CDR2 FQGNSA. CDR3: CASSPETGSRFRGYTF. CDR3 sequence (DNA): TGTGCCAGCAGCCCCGAGACAGGTTCCCGCTTCCGTGGCTACACCTTC.

This clonotype was found a few times. This chain connects TRBV3-1 to TRBJ1-1; D is unresolved. The CDR3 is made up of 14 amino acids. Germline lookup yields CDR1 LGHDT and CDR2 YNNKEL (reference sequence). V shed 2 bases and J shed 1 base, with 8 bases lying between them. The CDR3 DNA follows: TGTGCCAGCAGCCAACCGCCTGGGAACACTGAAGCTTTCTTT. It yields the protein CASSQPPGNTEAFF. Variable domain in full (rest from reference TRBV3-1 and TRBJ1-1): DTAVSQTPKYLVTQMGNDKSIKCEQNLGHDTMYWYKQDSKKFLKIMFSYNNKELIINETVPNRFSPKSPDKAHLNLHINSLELGDSAVYFCASSQPPGNTEAFFGQGTRLTVV.

This sequence joins TRBV5-6 and TRBJ2-7; 8 nucleotides agree with TRBD1. J gave up 3 bases and V 4 bases, and 9 bases lay outside the gene matches. This CDR3 is 15 amino acids long. The germline gives CDR1 SGHDT, CDR2 YYEEEE. The CDR3 DNA sequence: TGTGCCAGCAGCCCTCTGGACAGGGTCTTCTACGAGCAGTACTTC. It specifies CASSPLDRVFYEQYF.

This clonotype came up many times. The gene calls are TRBV4-1 and TRBJ1-1, with D unclear. CDR3 length equals 14 residues. In germline, CDR1 is MGHRA, CDR2 YSYEKL. Trimming removed 0 bases at V and 1 base at J, with 6 bases between. The CDR3 reads CASSQEARNTEAFF. CDR3 nucleotides: TGCGCCAGCAGCCAAGAGGCACGGAACACTGAAGCTTTCTTT.

The table lists this clonotype with a few counts. V and J are TRBV5-1 and TRBJ2-1, with 15 bases identical to TRBD2. This CDR3 is 18 amino acids long. V was clipped by 3 bases and J by 0 bases; unmatched bases: 4. The germline CDR1 and CDR2 sequences are SGHRS and YFSETQ. The CDR3 DNA follows: TGCGCCAGCAGCTCCGGGACTAGCGGGGGGAACTCCTACAATGAGCAGTTCTTC. This translates into CASSSGTSGGNSYNEQFF.

The chain is built from TRBV29-1 and TRBJ2-5; 9 bases fit TRBD2. The CDR3 loop spans 14 amino acids. Unmatched junction bases numbered 13, after V lost 7 bases and J lost 7 bases. Germline-derived CDR1 and CDR2 are SQVTM and ANQGSEA. The DNA for the CDR3 is TGCAGCGGGGACGGTGCGGGAGGGGGCCGGACCCAGTACTTC. Residues: CSGDGAGGGRTQYF.

This clonotype showed up many times. The chain combines TRBV6-5 with TRBJ1-1; TRBD1 might be the D (5 bases). CDR3 length: 13 residues. Trimming pared 4 bases from V and 3 bases from J, leaving 9 bases between. The germline V gene has CDR1 MNHEY and CDR2 SVGAGI. The CDR3 bases are TGTGCCAGCAGTTGGGGGACCTACACTGAAGCTTTCTTT. Translating it yields CASSWGTYTEAFF.

The V and J genes are TRBV7-2 and TRBJ2-5; 8 nucleotides agree with TRBD2. The CDR3 consists of 16 residues. J lost 5 bases, V lost 1 base, and 9 bases had no gene match. The germline V gene encodes CDR1 SGHTA and CDR2 FQGNSA. CDR3 residues: CASSLGYGGAGETQYF. CDR3 in DNA: TGTGCCAGCAGCTTAGGATACGGGGGGGCCGGGGAGACCCAGTACTTC.

This clonotype was counted ten times or more. The J gene is TRBJ1-1, the V gene TRBV5-1; the D is unclear. This CDR3 is 14 amino acids long. From germline, CDR1 is SGHRS and CDR2 YFSETQ. The germline V and J ends were trimmed by 3 bases and 0 bases, with 9 bases remaining between them. The CDR3, as DNA: TGCGCCAGCAGCTCCGACACCATGAACACTGAAGCTTTCTTT. Protein sequence: CASSSDTMNTEAFF.

The chain joins TRBV28 to TRBJ1-1, with 10 bases fitting TRBD1. V gave up 1 base and J gave up 3 bases; unmatched junction bases: 8. The CDR3 runs 17 residues. Germline values: CDR1 MDHEN, CDR2 SYDVKM. The CDR3 DNA is TGTGCCAGCAGTTTATTTGTGACAGGGGGCAGAGACACTGAAGCTTTCTTT. This sequence encodes CASSLFVTGGRDTEAFF.

This clonotype was seen only a few times. The chain couples TRBV13 to TRBJ2-3, with unresolved D. Germline V gives CDR1 PRHDT, CDR2 FYEKMQ (reference sequence). The CDR3 is 18 amino acids. The V end was cut by 1 base, the J end by 0 bases, with 17 bases between. The CDR3 loop reads CASSLVGSGHTSTDTQYF. Here the CDR3 DNA reads TGTGCCAGCAGCTTAGTTGGGTCGGGCCACACTAGCACAGATACGCAGTATTTT.

This clonotype has just a few counts. The rearrangement joins TRBV7-6 to TRBJ2-1; D is unclear. Germline CDR1 reads SGHVS; CDR2 reads FNYEAQ. V lost 1 base and J 0 bases, leaving 10 bases between the germline ends. The CDR3 covers 16 residues. DNA of the CDR3: TGTGCCAGCAGCTTAGAGGTGTGGAGCTCCTACAATGAGCAGTTCTTC. Translated, it gives CASSLEVWSSYNEQFF.